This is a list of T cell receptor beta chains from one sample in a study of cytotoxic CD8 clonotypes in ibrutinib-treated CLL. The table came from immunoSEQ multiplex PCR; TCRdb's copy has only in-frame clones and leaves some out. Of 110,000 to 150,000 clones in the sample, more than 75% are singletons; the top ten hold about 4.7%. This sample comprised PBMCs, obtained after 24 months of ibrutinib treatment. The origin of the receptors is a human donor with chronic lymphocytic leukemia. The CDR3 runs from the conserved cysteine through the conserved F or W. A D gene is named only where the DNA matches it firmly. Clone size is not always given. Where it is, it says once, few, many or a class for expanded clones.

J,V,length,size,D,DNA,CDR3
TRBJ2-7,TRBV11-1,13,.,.,TGTGCCAGCAGCTTGCAGGGGGGCTACGAGCAGTACTTC,CASSLQGGYEQYF
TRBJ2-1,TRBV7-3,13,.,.,TGTGCCAGCAGAGGTCCGGGGGTCAATGAGCAGTTCTTC,CASRGPGVNEQFF
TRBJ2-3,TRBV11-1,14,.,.,TGTGCCAGCAGTCGTCCTCCCAACACAGATACGCAGTATTTT,CASSRPPNTDTQYF
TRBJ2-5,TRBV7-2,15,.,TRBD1,TGTGCCAGCAGCCCGCCAGGGGGCCAGGGGGAGACCCAGTACTTC,CASSPPGGQGETQYF
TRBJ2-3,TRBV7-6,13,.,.,TGTGCCAGCAGCTTAGCGCCCCCAGATACGCAGTATTTT,CASSLAPPDTQYF
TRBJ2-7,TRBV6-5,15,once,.,TGTGCCAGCAGTTACTACCAGGGGGGGTCCTACGAGCAGTACTTC,CASSYYQGGSYEQYF
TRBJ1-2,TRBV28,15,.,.,TGTGCCAGCAGAGAGGGGAGGGACCTGGGCTATGGCTACACCTTC,CASREGRDLGYGYTF
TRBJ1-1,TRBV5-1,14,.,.,TGCGCCAGCAACCAGGGGCGTTCTGGGACTGAAGCTTTCTTT,CASNQGRSGTEAFF
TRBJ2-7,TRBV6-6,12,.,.,TGTGCCAGCAGAAGGGGAAGTTACGAGCAGTACTTC,CASRRGSYEQYF
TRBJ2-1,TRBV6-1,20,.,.,TGTGCCAGCAGTGCTGCGCCGGGTGGGTTTATCAGGACGATCCAAAATGAGCAGTTCTTC,CASSAAPGGFIRTIQNEQFF
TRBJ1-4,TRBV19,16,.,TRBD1,TGTGCCAGTACCAAGAGAGGGACAGGCCTTAATGAAAAACTGTTTTTT,CASTKRGTGLNEKLFF
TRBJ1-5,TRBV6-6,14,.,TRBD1,TGTGCCAGCAGTCCGGGACAGGCCGGTGCGCCCCAGCATTTT,CASSPGQAGAPQHF
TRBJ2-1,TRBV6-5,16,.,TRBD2,TGTGCCAGCAGTTACCAAGGACTAGCGCAAAAAAATGAGCAGTTCTTC,CASSYQGLAQKNEQFF
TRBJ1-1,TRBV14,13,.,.,TGTGCCAGCAGCCAAGATCAGAACACTGAAGCTTTCTTT,CASSQDQNTEAFF
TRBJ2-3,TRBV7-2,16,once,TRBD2,TGTGCCAGCAGCCCCCCACTAGCGGGAGGGTCGGATACGCAGTATTTT,CASSPPLAGGSDTQYF
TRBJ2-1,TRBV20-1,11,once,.,TGCAGTGCTAGGGGGCCTACCCGCCAGTTCTTC,CSARGPTRQFF
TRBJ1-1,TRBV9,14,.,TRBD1,TGTGCCAGCAGCGTAGGTCAGGGGGCCACTGAAGCTTTCTTT,CASSVGQGATEAFF
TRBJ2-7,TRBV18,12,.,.,TGTGCCAGCTCACCCGTGACAGACGAGCAGTACTTC,CASSPVTDEQYF
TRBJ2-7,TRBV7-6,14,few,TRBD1,TGTGCCAGCAGTCACTCAGGGGGCCCCTACGAGCAGTACTTC,CASSHSGGPYEQYF
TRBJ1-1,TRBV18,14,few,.,TGTGCCAGCTCACCACTTAGTGGGAACACTGAAGCTTTCTTT,CASSPLSGNTEAFF
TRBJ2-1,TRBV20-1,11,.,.,TGCAGTGCCACGGGCTACAATGAGCAGTTCTTC,CSATGYNEQFF
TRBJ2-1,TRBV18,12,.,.,TGTGCCAGCTCACCGGCTCGGGCCAGCCGGTTCTTC,CASSPARASRFF
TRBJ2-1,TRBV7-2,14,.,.,TGTGCCAGCAGCTTATCGGGCAGCCATGGTGAGCAGTTCTTC,CASSLSGSHGEQFF
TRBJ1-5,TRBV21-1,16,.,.,TGTGCCAGCAGCTCCTCACAGGGGCGAGGGGACCAGCCCCAGCATTTT,CASSSSQGRGDQPQHF
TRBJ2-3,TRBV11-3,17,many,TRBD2,TGTGCCAGCAGCTTAGGAAGGCGGGAGGTTTTCACGGATACGCAGTATTTT,CASSLGRREVFTDTQYF